Listed below are T cell receptor beta chains from one sample, sequenced in a study of Graves' ophthalmopathy and Graves' hyperthyroidism. TCRdb fed the multiplex PCR reads into MiXCR, producing one record per CDR3 protein. The table has over a million distinct CDR3 sequences, roughly two fifths seen once. Sequenced input: peripheral blood or thyroid tissue (not recorded which). These receptors came from an adult man with Graves' hyperthyroidism. The CDR3 runs from the conserved cysteine through the conserved F or W. The order of the fields is J gene, clone size, D gene, V gene, CDR3 protein, CDR3 DNA. The D gene is left open where the match is weak. Some rows mark clone size as missing; the rest say once, few, many or name a class of expanded clone.

>TRBJ1-4|NA|NA|TRBV29-1
CSVGDRTKPFF
TGCAGCGTTGGAGACAGGACTAAACCGTTTTTT
>TRBJ1-6|many|NA|TRBV10-3
CAISESGSSSPLHF
TGTGCCATCAGTGAGTCGGGAAGTAGTTCACCCCTCCACTTT
>TRBJ1-1|many|NA|TRBV9
CASSVASFPGEAFF
TGTGCCAGCAGCGTAGCGTCATTTCCTGGTGAAGCTTTCTTT
>TRBJ2-5|NA|NA|TRBV6-5
CASSYVWGRVETQYF
TGTGCCAGCAGTTACGTTTGGGGCAGAGTCGAGACCCAGTACTTC
>TRBJ2-7|once|TRBD2|TRBV10-2
CASSAGLAGGWVQYF
TGCGCCAGCAGTGCCGGACTAGCGGGAGGTTGGGTGCAGTACTTC
>TRBJ2-7|NA|TRBD2|TRBV20-1
CSARGGLADKEYEQYF
TGCAGTGCTAGAGGAGGACTAGCGGATAAGGAGTACGAGCAGTACTTC
>TRBJ1-2|few|NA|TRBV12-3/TRBV12-4
CASSYGSTSLGGYTF
TGTGCCAGCAGTTACGGATCAACCTCCCTGGGGGGCTACACCTTC
>TRBJ1-3|NA|NA|TRBV6-5
CASSYSLRSTSGNTIYF
TGTGCCAGCAGTTACTCACTCCGGTCCACCTCTGGAAACACCATATATTTT
>TRBJ1-2|NA|NA|TRBV29-1
CSAGDPGYTF
TGCAGCGCCGGGGATCCTGGCTACACCTTC
>TRBJ2-5|NA|NA|TRBV29-1
CSVEQGHTGTQYF
TGCAGCGTTGAACAGGGGCACACCGGGACCCAGTACTTC
>TRBJ1-1|NA|NA|TRBV5-1
CASSEQSGGGGTEAFF
TGCGCCAGCAGCGAACAGTCCGGCGGGGGAGGCACTGAAGCTTTCTTT
>TRBJ1-2|NA|TRBD1|TRBV10-3
CATGDRPEVGYTF
TGTGCCACCGGGGACAGGCCGGAAGTAGGCTACACCTTC
>TRBJ2-7|NA|TRBD1|TRBV5-4
CASSPSLTGGHYEQYF
TGTGCCAGCAGTCCCTCCCTGACAGGGGGGCACTACGAGCAGTACTTC
>TRBJ1-5|many|NA|TRBV2
CASSHLGNQPQHF
TGTGCCAGCAGTCATCTGGGCAATCAGCCCCAGCATTTT
>TRBJ2-7|many|TRBD1|TRBV5-1
CASSPGQGGFSSYEQYF
TGCGCCAGCAGCCCCGGACAGGGAGGTTTTAGCTCCTACGAGCAGTACTTC
>TRBJ1-1|many|NA|TRBV5-8
CASSLSFPGEAFF
TGTGCCAGCAGCTTGTCCTTTCCCGGTGAAGCTTTCTTT
>TRBJ2-7|few|NA|TRBV5-6
CASSLVGVHYEQYF
TGTGCCAGCAGTCTTGTGGGAGTCCACTACGAGCAGTACTTC
>TRBJ2-2|few|TRBD2|TRBV9
CASSSWGGTSGRRTGELFF
TGTGCCAGCAGCTCATGGGGCGGGACTAGCGGGAGAAGGACCGGGGAGCTGTTTTTT
>TRBJ2-5|many|NA|TRBV5-1
CASSFLGGPQETQYF
TGCGCCAGCAGCTTCTTAGGGGGGCCACAAGAGACCCAGTACTTC
>TRBJ1-6|NA|NA|TRBV25-1
CASSGQEGYNSPLHF
TGTGCCAGCAGTGGCCAGGAGGGCTATAATTCACCCCTCCACTTT
>TRBJ1-3|NA|TRBD1|TRBV7-6
CASSLGRTGEYSGNTIYF
TGTGCCAGCAGCTTAGGGCGCACAGGGGAATACTCTGGAAACACCATATATTTT
>TRBJ1-1|NA|TRBD1|TRBV29-1
CSVDFFRQGYTEAFF
TGCAGCGTTGATTTTTTTAGACAGGGGTACACTGAAGCTTTCTTT
>TRBJ1-6|NA|NA|TRBV11-2
CASSWTSNSPLHF
TGTGCCAGCAGTTGGACATCTAATTCACCCCTCCACTTT
>TRBJ1-3|many|NA|TRBV10-2
CASSESVVLAGLSSGNTIYF
TGCGCCAGCAGTGAGTCGGTGGTACTGGCAGGACTTAGCTCTGGAAACACCATATATTTT
>TRBJ2-2|many|TRBD1|TRBV19
CASSLTGVTGELFF
TGTGCCAGCAGCCTGACAGGGGTCACCGGGGAGCTGTTTTTT
>TRBJ2-7|many|TRBD1|TRBV5-1
CASRQQGDSYEQYF
TGCGCCAGCCGCCAACAGGGGGATTCCTACGAGCAGTACTTC
>TRBJ2-7|NA|TRBD1|TRBV4-3
CASSQDRGGTYEQCF
TGCGCGAGCAGCCAAGACAGGGGGGGCACCTACGAGCAGTGCTTC
>TRBJ2-7|NA|NA|TRBV29-1
CSVDGAGGTYEQYF
TGCAGCGTTGATGGGGCAGGGGGGACCTACGAGCAGTACTTC
>TRBJ1-1|many|TRBD1|TRBV5-6
CASSPGTGGGEAFF
TGTGCCAGCAGCCCCGGGACAGGGGGCGGAGAAGCTTTCTTT
>TRBJ2-2|NA|NA|TRBV5-1
CASSLAIRSGTGELFF
TGCGCCAGCAGCTTGGCTATTCGGAGCGGGACCGGGGAGCTGTTTTTT
>TRBJ2-7|few|NA|TRBV5-4
CASSSQGGGYYEQYF
TGTGCCAGCAGCAGCCAGGGGGGCGGATACTACGAGCAGTACTTC
>TRBJ2-6|many|NA|TRBV11-2
CASSLVIGSGANVLTF
TGTGCCAGCAGCTTAGTAATTGGTTCTGGGGCCAACGTCCTGACTTTC
>TRBJ1-1|many|TRBD1|TRBV20-1
CSAPGRQGAWNTEAFF
TGCAGTGCCCCTGGAAGACAGGGGGCTTGGAACACTGAAGCTTTCTTT
>TRBJ2-2|many|NA|TRBV10-3
CAISESGPRAANTGELFF
TGTGCCATCAGTGAGTCTGGACCAAGGGCGGCGAACACCGGGGAGCTGTTTTTT
>TRBJ1-4|many|NA|TRBV2
CASIHAAEVEKLFF
TGTGCCAGCATCCATGCGGCCGAGGTGGAAAAACTGTTTTTT
>TRBJ1-4|NA|NA|TRBV4-1
CTSSQATGRSNEKLFF
TGCACCAGCAGCCAGGCAACAGGGCGGTCTAATGAAAAACTGTTTTTT
>TRBJ1-6|few|NA|TRBV27
CASTPWGLNNSPLHF
TGTGCCAGCACCCCGTGGGGACTCAACAATTCACCCCTCCACTTT
>TRBJ2-5|once|TRBD2|TRBV10-3
CAISEVESLTSGRTQYF
TGTGCCATCAGTGAGGTCGAGAGTTTGACTAGCGGTCGGACCCAGTACTTC
>TRBJ2-5|many|NA|TRBV7-8
CASSLTNRLGMETQYF
TGTGCCAGCAGCTTAACCAACCGTCTCGGAATGGAGACCCAGTACTTC
>TRBJ2-2|few|NA|TRBV25-1
CASSYSSSTGELFF
TGTGCCAGCAGTTATTCTAGTAGCACCGGGGAGCTGTTTTTT
>TRBJ1-1|few|NA|TRBV15
CATSRDLAAEAFF
TGTGCCACCAGCAGAGATCTGGCCGCTGAAGCTTTCTTT
>TRBJ1-2|many|NA|TRBV9
CASSPHSGGYTF
TGTGCCAGCAGCCCCCACTCAGGAGGCTACACCTTC
>TRBJ2-2|many|NA|TRBV24-1
CATSDSGGRRNTGELFF
TGTGCCACCAGTGATTCTGGGGGCAGGCGTAACACCGGGGAGCTGTTTTTT
>TRBJ1-3|many|NA|TRBV5-1
CASSSTSGGGNTIYF
TGCGCCAGCAGCTCGACATCGGGAGGAGGAAACACCATATATTTT
>TRBJ2-5|NA|NA|TRBV7-6
CASSSGTSQETQYF
TGTGCCAGCAGCTCCGGGACCAGCCAAGAGACCCAGTACTTC
>TRBJ2-1|NA|NA|TRBV7-3
CASSLRGFGHNEQFF
TGTGCCAGCAGCTTAAGGGGTTTTGGGCACAATGAGCAGTTCTTC
>TRBJ2-5|NA|TRBD2|TRBV24-1
CATSSSLAGGRETQYF
TGTGCCACCAGCAGTTCCCTAGCGGGGGGGCGAGAGACCCAGTACTTC
>TRBJ1-2|few|NA|TRBV10-2
CASSEPEKYYGYTF
TGCGCCAGCAGTGAGCCGGAGAAGTACTATGGCTACACCTTC